Listed here are 14 T cell receptor beta chains from one sample, sequenced in a study of human T cells and chemical hapten exposure. The sample's time point: pre-sensitization, week 0. As for treatment: therapeutic diphenylcyclopropenone sensitization with weekly scalp DPC. TCRdb ran MiXCR on the RACE reads and lists one entry per CDR3 protein. The table lists 300,000 to 450,000 distinct CDR3 sequences, 4.5% to 5.5% of them singletons, with 2.6% in the top ten. This material consisted of whole blood, taken in connection with sensitization to the hapten diphenylcyclopropenone (DPC). The receptor source for this set is a woman in her 50s with alopecia areata. Some clones in this sample may be carry-over from other donors' samples.

This clonotype has a count of ten or more. The chain uses TRBV12-3 or TRBV12-4 and TRBJ2-5; D not certain. The CDR3 has 13 residues. V lost 5 bases and J 2 bases, leaving 9 bases between the germline ends. CDR3 in DNA: TGTGCCAGCAGTGCTGCTCTTCAAGAGACCCAGTACTTC. Translated: CASSAALQETQYF.

The sample holds a few counts of this clonotype. The V call is TRBV7-2, the J call TRBJ2-3; D might be TRBD1 or TRBD2, each matching 6 bases. Between the trimmed V and J ends, which lost 5 bases and 2 bases, there was a span of 14 bases. This CDR3 spans 15 amino acids. The germline CDR1 and CDR2 sequences are SGHTA and FQGNSA. CDR3 sequence reads: CASSKLGGPTDTQYF. In DNA, the CDR3 is TGTGCCAGCAGCAAACTAGGGGGGCCCACAGATACGCAGTATTTT.

The sample holds many counts of this clonotype. CDR3 residues: CASSQGRLGNNEQFF. The CDR3, as DNA: TGCGCCAGCAGCCAAGGGAGACTAGGTAACAATGAGCAGTTCTTC. The rearrangement links TRBV4-3 to TRBJ2-1; D perhaps matches TRBD2 (6 bases). This CDR3 has 15 residues. The V gene's germline CDR1 is LGHNA and CDR2 YSLEER. V lost 1 base, J lost 5 bases, and 12 bases lay in between.

The V and J genes are TRBV7-2 and TRBJ1-2; no clear D. The CDR3 totals 13 residues. Germline V lookup: CDR1 SGHTA, CDR2 FQGNSA. The V gene lost 1 base and the J gene lost 6 bases, with 9 bases spanning the gap. CDR3: CASSLVREDGYTF. The CDR3 bases are TGTGCCAGCAGCTTAGTGAGAGAGGATGGCTACACCTTC.

There are many counts of this clonotype. The V call is TRBV6-1, the J call TRBJ1-1; no clear D. Trimming shortened V by 2 bases and J by 4 bases, and 17 bases separated the two germline ends. The CDR3 has 16 residues. Germline V gene data show CDR1 as MNHNS and CDR2 as SASEGT. CDR3 sequence: CASSERAFTGGTEAFF. Here the CDR3 DNA reads TGTGCCAGCAGTGAAAGGGCCTTCACCGGCGGCACTGAAGCTTTCTTT.

V is TRBV15 and J is TRBJ2-5; TRBD1 matches 8 bases. Trimming removed 5 bases from V and 5 bases from J; junction bases left unmatched: 10. Looked up from germline, CDR1 is LNHNV and CDR2 is YYDKDF (reference sequence). The CDR3 contains 15 residues. The CDR3 DNA is TGTGCCACCAGCTGGGGGCAGGGGGCACCCGAGACCCAGTACTTC. It specifies CATSWGQGAPETQYF.

Only a few counts were recorded for this clonotype. The V gene is TRBV2, the J gene TRBJ1-5; 8 bases agree with TRBD1. V dropped 5 bases and J dropped 6; count of bases not matched to a gene: 6. Germline loops: CDR1 SNHLY, CDR2 FYNNEI. This CDR3 is 14 amino acids long. CDR3 coding DNA: TGTGCCAGCAGTACCGACAGGGGTCGTCAGCCCCAGCATTTT. This gives the protein CASSTDRGRQPQHF.

With regard to this clonotype: A much larger clonotype is one base distant, so this may be a read error. The CDR3 ends on some other residue instead of the conserved phenylalanine or tryptophan, so this is likely a read error. This chain links TRBV6-6 with TRBJ2-1; no definite D call. V lost 7 bases and J 4 bases, leaving 14 bases between the germline ends. Germline-derived CDR1 and CDR2 are MNHNY and SVGAGI (reference sequence). CDR3 length: 14 residues. DNA for the CDR3: TGTGCCAGCACCTTACTCGGAAATTACAATGAGCAGTTCATC. Protein: CASTLLGNYNEQFI.

This clonotype was observed many times. The V and J genes are TRBV12-3 or TRBV12-4 and TRBJ1-5; D not resolved. The CDR3 runs 18 residues. Trimming left V 6 bases short and J 3 bases short, with 24 bases between. CDR3 coding DNA: TGTGCCAGCAGCCTTTCCCCCCTCGGCCGAAAGAACAATCAGCCCCAGCATTTT. This encodes CASSLSPLGRKNNQPQHF.

This clonotype appeared many times. V and J are TRBV5-6 and TRBJ2-7; D perhaps matches TRBD2 (7 bases). Trimming cost V 7 bases and J 0 bases, with 17 bases left between them. The CDR3 runs to 15 residues. CDR1 SGHDT and CDR2 YYEEEE come from the germline V gene. The CDR3 sequence: CASSGEGGVSYEQYF. DNA of the CDR3: TGTGCCAGCTCCGGGGAGGGGGGCGTCTCCTACGAGCAGTACTTC.

Ten or more counts support this clonotype. The J gene is TRBJ1-5, the V gene TRBV29-1; 7 nucleotides align to TRBD1. The ends lost 6 bases at V and 5 bases at J; junction bases unmatched: 7. Germline V gives CDR1 SQVTM, CDR2 ANQGSEA. The CDR3 length is 13 residues. This CDR3 reads CSVSGGIDQPQHF. The DNA of the CDR3 is TGCAGCGTCTCAGGGGGAATCGATCAGCCCCAGCATTTT.

This clonotype was detected only a few times. This sequence joins TRBV7-3 and TRBJ1-1, with unresolved D. The V end was cut by 2 bases, the J end by 4 bases, with 11 bases between. This CDR3 comprises 14 residues. The germline V gene has CDR1 SGHTA and CDR2 FQGTGA. The CDR3 DNA reads as TGTGCCAGCAGCTTAGGGCGGATCGGCACTGAAGCTTTCTTT. It yields the protein CASSLGRIGTEAFF.

This clonotype has a count of ten or more. The rearrangement links TRBV28 to TRBJ2-7; the D gene is possibly TRBD1 (6 bases). Trimming removed 7 bases at V and 0 bases at J, with 16 bases between. The germline V gene encodes CDR1 MDHEN and CDR2 SYDVKM. The CDR3 has 15 amino acids. CDR3 in amino acids: CASTPPTGTSYEQYF. The CDR3, as DNA: TGTGCCAGCACCCCCCCTACAGGGACCTCCTACGAGCAGTACTTC.

This clonotype was detected many times. J is TRBJ2-7 and V is TRBV29-1; TRBD1 matches 9 bases. This CDR3 is 13 amino acids long. The germline V gene encodes CDR1 SQVTM and CDR2 ANQGSEA. J gave up 7 bases and V 0 bases, and 4 bases lay outside the gene matches. The CDR3 nucleotides are TGCAGCGTTGAAGAGGGACAGGGATGGGAGCAGTACTTC. Translating gives CSVEEGQGWEQYF.